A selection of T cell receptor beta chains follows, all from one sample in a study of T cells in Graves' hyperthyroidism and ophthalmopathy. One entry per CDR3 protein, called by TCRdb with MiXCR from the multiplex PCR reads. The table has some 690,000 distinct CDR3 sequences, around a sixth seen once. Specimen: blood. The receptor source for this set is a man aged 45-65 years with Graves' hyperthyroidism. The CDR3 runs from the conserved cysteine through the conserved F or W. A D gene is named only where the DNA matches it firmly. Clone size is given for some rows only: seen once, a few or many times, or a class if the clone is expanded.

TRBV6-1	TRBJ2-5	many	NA	TGTGCCAGCAAACAGCGGCAACAAGAGACCCAGTACTTC	CASKQRQQETQYF
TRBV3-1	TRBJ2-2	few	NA	TGTGCCAGCAGCGCCTACAGGGCTGGCGGCACCGGGGAGCTGTTTTTT	CASSAYRAGGTGELFF
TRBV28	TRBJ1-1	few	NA	TGTGCCAGCAGTTTTGTGGACACATACGCTGAAGCTTTCTTT	CASSFVDTYAEAFF
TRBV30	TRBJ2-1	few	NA	TGTGCCTGGAGTGTTTCCAGCCGCTCGGAGCAGTTCTTC	CAWSVSSRSEQFF
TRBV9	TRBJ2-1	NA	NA	TGTGCCAGCAGCCCTGGGTGGAGTCATGAGCAGTTCTTC	CASSPGWSHEQFF
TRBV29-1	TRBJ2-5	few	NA	TGCAGCGGTAGTTCGGCCAGGTACCAAGAGACCCAGTACTTC	CSGSSARYQETQYF
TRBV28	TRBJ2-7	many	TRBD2	TGTGCCAGCAGCCCACTAGCGGCAAGCTCCTACGAGCAGTACTTC	CASSPLAASSYEQYF
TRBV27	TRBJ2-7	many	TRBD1	TGTGCCAGCAGTTTGGTGACAGGGGTAAACGAGCAGTACTTC	CASSLVTGVNEQYF
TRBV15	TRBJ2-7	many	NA	TGTGCCACCAGCAGAGTGGGCGACTCGATCTACGAGCAGTACTTC	CATSRVGDSIYEQYF
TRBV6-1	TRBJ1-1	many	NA	TGTGCCAGCAGTGAAGGACAGCGGTACACTGAAGCTTTCTTT	CASSEGQRYTEAFF
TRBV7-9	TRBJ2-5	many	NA	TGTGCCAGCAGCTTAGCGTTTGGGATCGAGACCCAGTACTTC	CASSLAFGIETQYF
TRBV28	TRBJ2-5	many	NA	TGTGCCAGCAGTTTCTTGGGACCAAAAGAGACCCAGTACTTC	CASSFLGPKETQYF
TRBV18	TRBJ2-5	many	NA	TGTGCCAGCTCCCCACCAGAGGGCCGAGAGACCCAGTACTTC	CASSPPEGRETQYF
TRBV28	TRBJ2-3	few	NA	TGTGCCAGCAGCATCGGGACATTCGGAGATACGCAGTATTTT	CASSIGTFGDTQYF
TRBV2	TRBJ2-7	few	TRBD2	TGTGCCAGCAGTGAGAGCGGGAACCTCTACGAGCAGTACTTC	CASSESGNLYEQYF
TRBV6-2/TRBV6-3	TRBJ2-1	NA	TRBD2	TGTGCCAGCAGTAACTTTCCCCCCGGGACTAGCGGGAGACGCAATGAGCAGTTCTTC	CASSNFPPGTSGRRNEQFF
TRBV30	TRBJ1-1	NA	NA	TGTGCCTGGAGTCGTTGGGGGGCGGACCAGAACACTGAAGCTTTCTTT	CAWSRWGADQNTEAFF
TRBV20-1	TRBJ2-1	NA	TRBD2	TGCAGTGCTAGAGAGCCGTCCGGAGCGGGAGGGCTCTACAATGAGCAGTTCTTC	CSAREPSGAGGLYNEQFF
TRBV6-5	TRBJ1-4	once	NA	TGTGCCAGCAGTTACTCGCGTGGGGGTGAAAAATTGTTTTTT	CASSYSRGGEKLFF
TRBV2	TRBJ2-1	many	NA	TGTGCCAGCAGTGAATCCCTCCCCAATGAGCAGTTCTTC	CASSESLPNEQFF
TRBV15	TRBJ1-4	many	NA	TGTGCCACCAGCAGAACCACAGACAGTTATGAAAAACTGTTTTTT	CATSRTTDSYEKLFF
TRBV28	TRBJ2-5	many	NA	TGTGCCAGCAGTTTAAGCGGCAGGAGAATCCAAGAGACCCAGTACTTC	CASSLSGRRIQETQYF
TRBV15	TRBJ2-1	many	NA	TGTGCCACCAGCAGAGTAGAAGCGGATCATGAGCAGTTCTTC	CATSRVEADHEQFF
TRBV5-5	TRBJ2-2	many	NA	TGTGCCAGCAGCTTGGAAGCAGGGGACACCGGGGAGCTGTTTTTT	CASSLEAGDTGELFF
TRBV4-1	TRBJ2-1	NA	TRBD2	TGCGCCAGCTCCGGGACTAGATTTAAAGGCAATGAGCAGTTCTTC	CASSGTRFKGNEQFF
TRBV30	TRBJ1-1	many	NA	TGTGCCTGGAACAGGGCTATGAACACTGAAGCTTTCTTT	CAWNRAMNTEAFF
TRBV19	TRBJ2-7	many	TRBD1	TGTGCCAGTAGTACTTCTGGAGAGGGGGCGCTGGTCGAGCAGTACTTC	CASSTSGEGALVEQYF
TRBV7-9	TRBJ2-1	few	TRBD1	TGTGCCAGCAGCTTCCCTAGGGACAGGGGTTATGATGAGCAGTTCTTC	CASSFPRDRGYDEQFF
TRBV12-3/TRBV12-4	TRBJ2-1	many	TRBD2	TGTGCCAGCAGTTCGACTAGCGGGAGGGCCCCTAGGGATGAGCAGTTCTTC	CASSSTSGRAPRDEQFF
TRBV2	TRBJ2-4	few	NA	TGTGCCAGCAGTGAACGGGGTGCCAAAAACATTCAGTACTTC	CASSERGAKNIQYF
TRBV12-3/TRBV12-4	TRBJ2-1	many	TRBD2	TGTGCCAGCAGCCGGCTACTAGCGGTCACCCGATCGAGCTCCTACAATGAGCAGTTCTTC	CASSRLLAVTRSSSYNEQFF
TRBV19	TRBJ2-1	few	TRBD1	TGTGCCAGTATAGCCGGGACAGCCAACAATGAGCAGTTCTTC	CASIAGTANNEQFF
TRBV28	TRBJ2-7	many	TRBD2	TGTGCCAGCACCGTACCCCTAGCGGGAGGGACCTACGAGCAGTACTTC	CASTVPLAGGTYEQYF
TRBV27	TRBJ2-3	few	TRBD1	TGTGCCATAGCACAGGGGGCGCCCGGCACAGATACGCAGTATTTT	CAIAQGAPGTDTQYF
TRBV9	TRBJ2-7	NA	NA	TGTGCCAGCAGCGTAGGGGATCCTGGAGGGCAGTACTTC	CASSVGDPGGQYF
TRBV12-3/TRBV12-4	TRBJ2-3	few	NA	TGTGCCAGCAGGCAACTGGGATCGAGCACAGATACGCAGTATTTT	CASRQLGSSTDTQYF
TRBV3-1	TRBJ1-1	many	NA	TGTGCCAGCAGCCAATTTGACACTGAAGCTTTCTTT	CASSQFDTEAFF
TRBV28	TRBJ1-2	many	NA	TGTGCCAGCAGTTCCCACGCTAACTATGGCTACACCTTC	CASSSHANYGYTF
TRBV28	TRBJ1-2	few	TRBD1	TGTGCCAGCAGTCCTCCGGGACAGGCTTTCTATGGCTACACCTTC	CASSPPGQAFYGYTF
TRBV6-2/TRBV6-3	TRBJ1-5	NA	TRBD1	TGTGCCAGCAGTGGACAGGGTCTTAACTATCAGCCCCAGCATTTT	CASSGQGLNYQPQHF
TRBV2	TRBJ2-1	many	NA	TGTGCCAGCAGTGGTTCGCTCTACAATGAGCAGTTCTTC	CASSGSLYNEQFF
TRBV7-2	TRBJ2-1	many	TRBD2	TGTGCCAGCAGCTTAGTCGGTGCGGGAGGGCTTGATGAGCAGTTCTTC	CASSLVGAGGLDEQFF
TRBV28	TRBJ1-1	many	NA	TGTGCCAGCAGGGACAGTCGAACATCTGAAGCTTTCTTT	CASRDSRTSEAFF
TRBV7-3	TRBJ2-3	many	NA	TGTGCCAGCAGCTTAATCAGCGGGAGCACAGATACGCAGTATTTT	CASSLISGSTDTQYF
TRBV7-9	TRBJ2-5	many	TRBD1	TGTGCCAGCAGCTTAGGGACAGGGAAGTACTTC	CASSLGTGKYF
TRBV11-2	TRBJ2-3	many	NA	TGTGCCAGCAGCTTAGACCGTTCAGATACGCAGTATTTT	CASSLDRSDTQYF
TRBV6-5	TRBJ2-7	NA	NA	TGTGCCAGCAGTTACTCGATACAGTCTACCTACGAGCAGTACTTC	CASSYSIQSTYEQYF
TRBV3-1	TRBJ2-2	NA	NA	TGTGCCAGCAGCCAAGGATCCGGGGAGCTGTTTTTT	CASSQGSGELFF
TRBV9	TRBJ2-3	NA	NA	TGTGCCAGCAGCGTAGATCACGCCCCCACAGATACGCAGTATTTT	CASSVDHAPTDTQYF
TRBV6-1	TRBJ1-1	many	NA	TGTGCCAGCAGTCGGGCCCTAGGGCAGGGTGGCAGATACACTGAAGCTTTCTTT	CASSRALGQGGRYTEAFF
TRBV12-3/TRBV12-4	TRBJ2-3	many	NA	TGTGCCACCGACTTAGGGGGGAGGAGCCCAGATACGCAGTATTTT	CATDLGGRSPDTQYF
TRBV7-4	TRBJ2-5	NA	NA	TGTGCCAGCAGCTTAGTCCCCGGGAAAATGGGAGAGACCCAGTACTTC	CASSLVPGKMGETQYF
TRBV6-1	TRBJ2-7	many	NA	TGTGCCAGCAGGGACACCGGAGAGTACGAGCAGTACTTC	CASRDTGEYEQYF
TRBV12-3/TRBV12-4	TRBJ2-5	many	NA	TGTGCCAGCAGTTTTGGCTGGGGAGAGACCCAGTACTTC	CASSFGWGETQYF
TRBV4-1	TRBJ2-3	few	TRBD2	TGCGCCAGCAGCCAAGTATTGGAAGGACTAGCGGGAAGGTATTTT	CASSQVLEGLAGRYF
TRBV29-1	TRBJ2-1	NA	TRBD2	TGCAGCGTTGAAACGGTAATTAGCGGGAGGAAAAATGAGCAGTTCTTC	CSVETVISGRKNEQFF
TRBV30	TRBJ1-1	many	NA	TGTGCCTGGAGGGGCTTTCTCGGGGCGAGGAACACTGAAGCTTTCTTT	CAWRGFLGARNTEAFF
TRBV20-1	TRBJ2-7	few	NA	TGCAGTGCTAGAGATCTGTATCTGGGGGAGTGGGACGAGCAGTACTTC	CSARDLYLGEWDEQYF
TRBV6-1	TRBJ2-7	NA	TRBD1	TGTGCCCTCTTGCGGGGAGACAGGGGGTCCGAGCAGTACTTC	CALLRGDRGSEQYF
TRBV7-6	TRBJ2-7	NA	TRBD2	TGTGCCAGCAGCTTAGGTAGCGGGAGTACCTACGAGCAGTACTTC	CASSLGSGSTYEQYF